These T cell receptor beta chains were read from a single sample in a study of OX40 agonist ivuxolimab in advanced cancers. Profiled with immunoSEQ multiplex PCR; TCRdb holds only in-frame clones, not every one. The sample includes tens of thousands of clones, approximately 80% of them seen just once. Sequencing was performed on CD4+ or CD8+ T cells sorted from blood, taken in a trial of the OX40 agonist ivuxolimab. The receptor set was obtained from an adult with an advanced solid tumor such as melanoma, head and neck, liver or kidney cancer. The CDR3 runs from the conserved cysteine through the conserved F or W. The D gene is left open where the match is weak. Clone size is shown for a subset of rows, as once, few, many or a class of expanded clone.

size,J,V,D,CDR3,DNA
.,TRBJ2-7,TRBV29-1,TRBD1,CSVEMAGGHEQYF,TGCAGCGTTGAAATGGCAGGGGGACACGAGCAGTACTTC
.,TRBJ2-1,TRBV11-2,.,CASSLGHGSRTDEQFF,TGTGCCAGCAGCTTGGGGCACGGTTCTCGTACAGATGAGCAGTTCTTC
.,TRBJ1-2,TRBV2,TRBD1,CASRYTGDYGYTF,TGTGCCAGCAGATATACAGGGGACTATGGCTACACCTTC
once,TRBJ1-2,TRBV6-5,.,CASSYSFLSYGYTF,TGTGCCAGCAGTTATTCTTTCCTCTCCTATGGCTACACCTTC
.,TRBJ2-3,TRBV28,.,CASSLAGPTDTQYF,TGTGCCAGCAGTTTGGCAGGGCCAACAGATACGCAGTATTTT
.,TRBJ2-7,TRBV5-5,.,CASSLDGPSYEQYF,TGTGCCAGCAGCTTGGACGGTCCCTCCTACGAGCAGTACTTC
few,TRBJ2-2,TRBV5-1,TRBD1,CASSIMTGGPGELFF,TGCGCCAGCAGCATCATGACAGGGGGCCCCGGGGAGCTGTTTTTT
.,TRBJ1-3,TRBV6-6,.,CASSYQRSSGNTIYF,TGTGCCAGCAGTTACCAGCGGAGCTCTGGAAACACCATATATTTT
.,TRBJ2-5,TRBV28,TRBD2,CASSLASGYSQETQYF,TGTGCCAGCAGTTTGGCTAGCGGGTACTCCCAAGAGACCCAGTACTTC
.,TRBJ2-2,TRBV9,.,CASSVRGTGELFF,TGTGCCAGCAGCGTACGGGGGACCGGGGAGCTGTTTTTT
.,TRBJ1-1,TRBV9,TRBD1,CASSVLPRDREAFF,TGTGCCAGCAGCGTACTTCCCCGGGACAGGGAAGCTTTCTTT
once,TRBJ2-5,TRBV29-1,TRBD2,CSVGARLAETQYF,TGCAGCGTTGGGGCGAGACTAGCAGAGACCCAGTACTTC
.,TRBJ1-2,TRBV19,.,CASNEPSNREGRDGYTF,TGTGCCAGCAATGAGCCCTCGAACAGGGAGGGTAGGGATGGCTACACCTTC
.,TRBJ2-7,TRBV7-9,.,CASSLTGEQYF,TGTGCCAGCAGCCTCACTGGTGAGCAGTACTTC
few,TRBJ2-1,TRBV7-3,TRBD1,CASSVGQSSYNEQFF,TGTGCCAGCAGCGTGGGACAGAGCTCCTACAATGAGCAGTTCTTC
few,TRBJ2-2,TRBV19,.,CARRDHTGELFF,TGTGCCAGGAGGGACCACACCGGGGAGCTGTTTTTT
.,TRBJ2-3,TRBV10-3,.,CAISEFGLFTDTQYF,TGTGCCATCAGTGAGTTCGGGCTCTTCACAGATACGCAGTATTTT